This TCR beta chain was identified during a study of blood T cells in healthy people across ages. The CDR3 has 17 amino acids. Deletions cut 8 bases from V and 4 bases from J, with 26 bases between. Study-wide findings and caveats: TCR beta diversity tracked closely with naive T cell percentage.

Through a sample-barcoded 5' primer and a J-beta primer mix, a second PCR was run for roughly 6 to 11 cycles. TCRdb re-called the 5' RACE reads through MiXCR, storing one row per CDR3 protein. The sample lists over 1,300,000 distinct CDR3 sequences, 59% occurring once. Of note for this clonotype: What it binds is not known.

This receptor was identified in a man between 18 and 35 years old in good health. Sequencing input: blood. The chain carries TRBV12-3 or TRBV12-4 and TRBJ1-2; D call uncertain. CDR3 coding DNA: TGTGCCAGCGAAAAAGGGCCTGGATGTATGGTTCCCTATGGCTACACCTTC. Protein sequence: CASEKGPGCMVPYGYTF.